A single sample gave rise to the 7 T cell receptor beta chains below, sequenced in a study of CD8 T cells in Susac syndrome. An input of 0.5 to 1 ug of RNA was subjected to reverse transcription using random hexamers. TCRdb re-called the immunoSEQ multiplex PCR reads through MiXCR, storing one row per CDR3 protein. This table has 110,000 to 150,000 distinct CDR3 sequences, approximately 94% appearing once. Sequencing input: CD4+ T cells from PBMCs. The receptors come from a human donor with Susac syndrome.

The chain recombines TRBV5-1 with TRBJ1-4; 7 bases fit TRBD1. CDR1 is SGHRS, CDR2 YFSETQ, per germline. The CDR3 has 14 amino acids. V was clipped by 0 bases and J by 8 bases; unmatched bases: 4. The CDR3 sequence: CASSLVQGREKLFF. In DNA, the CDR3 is TGCGCCAGCAGCTTGGTACAGGGGAGAGAAAAACTGTTTTTT. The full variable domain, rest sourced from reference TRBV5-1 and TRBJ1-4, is KAGVTQTPRYLIKTRGQQVTLSCSPISGHRSVSWYQQTPGQGLQFLFEYFSETQRNKGNFPGRFSGRQFSNSRSEMNVSTLELGDSALYLCASSLVQGREKLFFGSGTQLSVL.

CDR3 DNA sequence: TGCAGTGCGCAGAACCGGGACAGGGTGACTGGCTACACCTTC. Protein: CSAQNRDRVTGYTF. The rearrangement links TRBV20-1 to TRBJ1-2, with TRBD1 identical over 9 bases. Germline CDR1 reads DFQATT; CDR2 reads SNEGSKA (reference sequence). The CDR3 loop spans 14 amino acids. The V and J ends lost 6 bases and 7 bases, in that order; junction bases with no gene match: 12.

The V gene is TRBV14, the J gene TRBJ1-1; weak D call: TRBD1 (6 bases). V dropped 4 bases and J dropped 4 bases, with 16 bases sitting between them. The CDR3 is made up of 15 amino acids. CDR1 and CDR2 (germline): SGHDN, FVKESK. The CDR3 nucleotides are TGTGCCAGCAGCCGAGAAAGGGAAGGGGGCACTGAAGCTTTCTTT. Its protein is CASSREREGGTEAFF.

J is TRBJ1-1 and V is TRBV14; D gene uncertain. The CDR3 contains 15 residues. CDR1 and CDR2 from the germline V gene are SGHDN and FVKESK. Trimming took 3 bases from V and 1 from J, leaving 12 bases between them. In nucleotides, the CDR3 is TGTGCCAGCAGCCAGACGGGCAGTTGGAACACTGAAGCTTTCTTT. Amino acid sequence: CASSQTGSWNTEAFF.

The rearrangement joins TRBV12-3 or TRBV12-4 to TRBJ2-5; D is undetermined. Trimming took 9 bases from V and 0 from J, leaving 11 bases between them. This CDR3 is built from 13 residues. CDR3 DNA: TGTGCCAGTTTAGCACAGAACCAAGAGACCCAGTACTTC. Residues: CASLAQNQETQYF.

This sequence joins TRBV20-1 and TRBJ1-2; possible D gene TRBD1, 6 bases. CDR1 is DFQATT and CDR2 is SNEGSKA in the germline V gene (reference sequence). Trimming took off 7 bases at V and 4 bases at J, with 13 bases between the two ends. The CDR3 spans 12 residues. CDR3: CSVAEGGYGYTF. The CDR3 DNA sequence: TGCAGTGTGGCGGAGGGGGGCTATGGCTACACCTTC.

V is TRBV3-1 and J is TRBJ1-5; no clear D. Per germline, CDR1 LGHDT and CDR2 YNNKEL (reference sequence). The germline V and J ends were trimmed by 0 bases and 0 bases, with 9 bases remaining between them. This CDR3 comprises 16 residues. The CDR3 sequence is CASSQDSPFSNQPQHF. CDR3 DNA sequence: TGTGCCAGCAGCCAAGATTCCCCCTTTAGCAATCAGCCCCAGCATTTT.